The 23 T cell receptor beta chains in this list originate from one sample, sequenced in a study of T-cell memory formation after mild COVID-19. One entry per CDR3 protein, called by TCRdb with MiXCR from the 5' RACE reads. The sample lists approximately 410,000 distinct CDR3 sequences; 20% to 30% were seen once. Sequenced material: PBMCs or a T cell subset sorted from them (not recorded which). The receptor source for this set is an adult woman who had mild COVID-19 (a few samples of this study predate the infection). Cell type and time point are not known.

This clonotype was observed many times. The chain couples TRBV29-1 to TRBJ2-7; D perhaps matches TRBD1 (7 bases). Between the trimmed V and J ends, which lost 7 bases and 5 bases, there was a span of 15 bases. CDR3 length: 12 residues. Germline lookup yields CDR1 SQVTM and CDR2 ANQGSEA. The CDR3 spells CSAGDRVDEQYF. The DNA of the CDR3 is TGCAGCGCGGGGGACAGAGTCGACGAGCAGTACTTC.

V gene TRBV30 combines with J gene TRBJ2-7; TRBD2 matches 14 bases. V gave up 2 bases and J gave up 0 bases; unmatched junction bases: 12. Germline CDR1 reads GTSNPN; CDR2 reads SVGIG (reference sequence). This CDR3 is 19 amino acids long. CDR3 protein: CAWSKAGLAGAASSYEQYF. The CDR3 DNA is TGTGCCTGGAGTAAAGCGGGACTAGCGGGGGCAGCGAGCTCCTACGAGCAGTACTTC.

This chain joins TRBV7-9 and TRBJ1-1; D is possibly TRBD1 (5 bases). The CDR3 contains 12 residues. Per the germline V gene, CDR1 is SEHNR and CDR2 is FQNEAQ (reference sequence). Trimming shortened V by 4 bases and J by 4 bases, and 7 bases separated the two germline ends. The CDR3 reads CASSWDPTEAFF. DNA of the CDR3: TGTGCCAGCAGCTGGGACCCCACTGAAGCTTTCTTT.

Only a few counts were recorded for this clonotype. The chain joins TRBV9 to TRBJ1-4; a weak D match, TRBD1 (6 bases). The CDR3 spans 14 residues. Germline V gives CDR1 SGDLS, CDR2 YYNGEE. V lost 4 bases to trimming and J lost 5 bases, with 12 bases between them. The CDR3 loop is CASSPRQANEKLFF. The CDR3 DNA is TGTGCCAGCAGCCCCAGACAGGCAAATGAAAAACTGTTTTTT.

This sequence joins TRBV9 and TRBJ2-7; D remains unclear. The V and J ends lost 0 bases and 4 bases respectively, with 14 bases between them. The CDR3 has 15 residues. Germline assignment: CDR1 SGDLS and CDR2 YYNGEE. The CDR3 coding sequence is TGTGCCAGCAGCGTAGACAGCGTTCCAGGATACGAGCAGTACTTC. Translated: CASSVDSVPGYEQYF.

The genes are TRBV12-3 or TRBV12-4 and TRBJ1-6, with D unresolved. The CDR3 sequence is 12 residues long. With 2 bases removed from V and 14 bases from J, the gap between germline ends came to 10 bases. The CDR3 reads CASSLQTEALHF. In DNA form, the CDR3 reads TGTGCCAGCAGTTTACAAACGGAGGCCCTCCACTTT.

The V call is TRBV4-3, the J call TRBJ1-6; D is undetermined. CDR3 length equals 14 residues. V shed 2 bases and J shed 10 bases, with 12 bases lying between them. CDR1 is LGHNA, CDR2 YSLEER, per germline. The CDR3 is CASSQLEDGSPLHF. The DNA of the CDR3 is TGCGCCAGCAGCCAACTGGAAGATGGATCACCCCTCCACTTT.

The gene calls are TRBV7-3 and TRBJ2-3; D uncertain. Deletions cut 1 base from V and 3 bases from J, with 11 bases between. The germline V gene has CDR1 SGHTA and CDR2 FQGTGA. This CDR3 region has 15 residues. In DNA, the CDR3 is TGTGCCAGCAGCTTAAATTCGGCGGCTACAGATACGCAGTATTTT. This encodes CASSLNSAATDTQYF.

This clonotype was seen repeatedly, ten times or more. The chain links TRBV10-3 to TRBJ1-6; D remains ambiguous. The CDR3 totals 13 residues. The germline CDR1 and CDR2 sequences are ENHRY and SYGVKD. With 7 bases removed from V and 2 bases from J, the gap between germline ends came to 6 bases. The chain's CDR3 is CAITDAYNSPLHF. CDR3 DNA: TGTGCCATCACGGATGCCTATAATTCACCCCTCCACTTT.

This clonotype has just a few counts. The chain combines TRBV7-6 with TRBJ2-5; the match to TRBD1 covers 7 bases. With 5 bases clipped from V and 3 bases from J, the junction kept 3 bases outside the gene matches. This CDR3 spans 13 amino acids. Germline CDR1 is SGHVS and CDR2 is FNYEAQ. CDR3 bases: TGTGCCAGCAGCACCGGGACAGAAGAGACCCAGTACTTC. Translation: CASSTGTEETQYF.

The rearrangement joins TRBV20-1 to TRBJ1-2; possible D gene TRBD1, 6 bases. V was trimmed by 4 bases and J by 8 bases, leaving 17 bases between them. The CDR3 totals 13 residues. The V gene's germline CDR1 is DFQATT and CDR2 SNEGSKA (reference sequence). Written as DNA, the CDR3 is TGCAGTGCTACCCTCCCAGGGGAACGGGGCTACACCTTC. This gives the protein CSATLPGERGYTF.

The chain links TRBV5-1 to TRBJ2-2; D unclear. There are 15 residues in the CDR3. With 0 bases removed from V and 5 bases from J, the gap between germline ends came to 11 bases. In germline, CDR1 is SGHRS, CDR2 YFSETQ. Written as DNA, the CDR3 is TGCGCCAGCAGCTTGGGTGCAGATTTGACCGGGGAGCTGTTTTTT. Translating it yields CASSLGADLTGELFF.

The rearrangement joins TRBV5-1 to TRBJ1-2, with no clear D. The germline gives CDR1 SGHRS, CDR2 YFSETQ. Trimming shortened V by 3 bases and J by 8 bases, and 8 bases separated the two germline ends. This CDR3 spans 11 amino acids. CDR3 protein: CASSWGTGYTF. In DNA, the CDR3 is TGCGCCAGCAGCTGGGGAACGGGCTACACCTTC.

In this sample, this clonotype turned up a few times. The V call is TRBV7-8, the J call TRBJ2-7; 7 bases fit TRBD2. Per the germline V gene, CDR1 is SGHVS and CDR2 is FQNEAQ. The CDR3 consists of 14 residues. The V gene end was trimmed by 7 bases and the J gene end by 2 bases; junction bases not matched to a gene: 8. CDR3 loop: CASNADAGAYEQYF. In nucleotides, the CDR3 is TGTGCCAGCAACGCGGATGCGGGGGCCTACGAGCAGTACTTC.

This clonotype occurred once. CDR3 region: CSAPSGHLIQETQYF. In DNA, the CDR3 is TGCAGTGCACCATCAGGACATCTCATCCAAGAGACCCAGTACTTC. J is TRBJ2-5 and V is TRBV20-1, with TRBD1 as a possible D gene (5 bases). V was trimmed by 6 bases and J by 1 base, leaving 18 bases between them. The CDR3 spans 15 residues. From germline, CDR1 is DFQATT and CDR2 SNEGSKA (reference sequence).

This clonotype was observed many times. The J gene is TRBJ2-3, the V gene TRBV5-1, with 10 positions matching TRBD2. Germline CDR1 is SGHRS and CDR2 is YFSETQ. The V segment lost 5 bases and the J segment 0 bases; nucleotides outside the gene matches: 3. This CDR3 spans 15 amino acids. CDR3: CASRMTSGSTDTQYF. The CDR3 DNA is TGCGCCAGCAGAATGACTAGCGGGAGCACAGATACGCAGTATTTT.

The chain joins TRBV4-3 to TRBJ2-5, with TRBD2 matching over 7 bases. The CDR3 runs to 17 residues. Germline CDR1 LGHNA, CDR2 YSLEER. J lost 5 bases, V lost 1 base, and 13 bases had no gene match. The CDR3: CASSQGPLREVRETQYF. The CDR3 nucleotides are TGCGCCAGCAGCCAAGGCCCCCTCCGGGAGGTGCGGGAGACCCAGTACTTC.

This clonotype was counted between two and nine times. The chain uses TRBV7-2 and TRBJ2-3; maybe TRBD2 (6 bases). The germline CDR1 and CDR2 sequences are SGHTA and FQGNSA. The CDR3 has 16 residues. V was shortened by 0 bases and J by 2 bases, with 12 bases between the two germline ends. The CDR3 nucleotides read TGTGCCAGCAGCTTAGCCCCCGGGACTTCCACAGATACGCAGTATTTT. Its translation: CASSLAPGTSTDTQYF.

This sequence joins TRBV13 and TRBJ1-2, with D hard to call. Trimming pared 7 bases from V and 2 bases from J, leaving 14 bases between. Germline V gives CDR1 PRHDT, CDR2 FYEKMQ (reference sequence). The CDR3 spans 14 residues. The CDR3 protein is CASTLAYQNYGYTF. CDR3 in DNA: TGTGCCAGCACCCTCGCGTACCAAAACTATGGCTACACCTTC.

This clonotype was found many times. CDR3 residues: CASSVDRGGETQYF. As DNA, the CDR3 is TGTGCCAGCAGCGTAGACAGGGGTGGAGAGACCCAGTACTTC. J is TRBJ2-5 and V is TRBV9; 7 bases line up with TRBD1. Trimming cost V 0 bases and J 4 bases; bases outside gene matches: 3. CDR3 length: 14 residues. The germline V gene encodes CDR1 SGDLS and CDR2 YYNGEE.

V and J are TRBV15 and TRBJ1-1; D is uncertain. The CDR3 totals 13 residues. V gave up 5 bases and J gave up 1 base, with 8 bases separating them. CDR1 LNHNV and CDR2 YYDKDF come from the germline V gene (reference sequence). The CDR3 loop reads CATSPSRNTEAFF. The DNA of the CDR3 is TGTGCCACCAGCCCCTCGCGGAACACTGAAGCTTTCTTT.

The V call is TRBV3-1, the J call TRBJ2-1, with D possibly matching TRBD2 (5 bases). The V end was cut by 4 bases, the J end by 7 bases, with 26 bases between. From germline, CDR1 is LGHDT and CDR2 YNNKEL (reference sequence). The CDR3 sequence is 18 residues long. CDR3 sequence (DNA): TGTGCCAGCAGCCCATACGGGAAGGGCCCGTCACGGGATAATGAGCAGTTCTTC. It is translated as CASSPYGKGPSRDNEQFF.

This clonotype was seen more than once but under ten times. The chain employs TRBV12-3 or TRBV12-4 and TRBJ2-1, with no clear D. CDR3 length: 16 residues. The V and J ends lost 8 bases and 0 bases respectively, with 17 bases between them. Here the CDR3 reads CASRERAGSSYNEQFF. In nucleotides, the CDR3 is TGTGCCAGCCGAGAAAGGGCTGGAAGCTCCTACAATGAGCAGTTCTTC.